These 3 T cell receptor beta chains originate from one sample sequenced in a study of blood T cell repertoires in COVID-19. Profiled with immunoSEQ multiplex PCR; TCRdb holds only in-frame clones, not every one. The sample contains more than 95,000 clones, approximately 87% of which appear only once. The specimen sequenced was peripheral blood. Source of these receptors: a human donor in a cohort sampled during active or convalescent COVID-19.

This rearrangement joins TRBV11-2 to TRBJ1-1; D not resolved. With 4 bases removed from V and 3 bases from J, the gap between germline ends came to 9 bases. The CDR3 loop spans 13 amino acids. In germline, CDR1 is SGHAT, CDR2 FQNNGV. CDR3: CASSSSWDTEAFF. For the CDR3, the DNA is TGTGCCAGCAGCTCTAGCTGGGACACTGAAGCTTTCTTT.

This clone was seen a single time. CDR3: CASSLGIAGATTDTQYF. CDR3 in DNA: TGTGCCAGCAGCTTAGGAATAGCGGGGGCCACCACAGATACGCAGTATTTT. V gene TRBV11-3 combines with J gene TRBJ2-3; 9 bases agree with TRBD2. The CDR3 extends over 17 amino acids. Trimming cost V 1 base and J 2 bases; bases outside gene matches: 7. Germline CDR1 SGHNT, CDR2 YENEEA.

The rearrangement links TRBV5-1 to TRBJ2-5, with D possibly TRBD2 on 5 matching bases. The CDR3 sequence is 16 residues long. Germline CDR1 is SGHRS and CDR2 is YFSETQ. V was pared by 1 base and J by 0 bases, with 13 bases between. The CDR3 loop is CASSLNGELHQETQYF. The CDR3 DNA is TGCGCCAGCAGCTTGAACGGGGAACTGCACCAAGAGACCCAGTACTTC.